The 31 T cell receptor beta chains given below trace back to one sample, sequenced in a study of blood T cell repertoires in COVID-19. The assay was immunoSEQ multiplex PCR, and TCRdb's table has in-frame clones only and misses some. There are more than 300,000 clones in the sample; about 90% occur only once, and 3% to 4% lies in the top ten. Sequenced material: peripheral blood. The receptors originated from a young woman who had recovered from COVID-19.

The chain links TRBV3-1 (or the pseudogene TRBV3-2) to TRBJ1-5; no clear D gene. The CDR3 is 12 amino acids. V was pared by 2 bases and J by 7 bases, with 6 bases between. The germline V gene has CDR1 LGHDT and CDR2 YNNKEL (reference sequence). Here the CDR3 reads CASSQHRQPQHF. Written as DNA, the CDR3 is TGTGCCAGCAGCCAACATAGACAGCCCCAGCATTTT.

This clone was seen once. The rearrangement uses TRBV6-2 or TRBV6-3 and TRBJ1-1; 11 nucleotides agree with TRBD1. This CDR3 spans 15 amino acids. Germline V gene data show CDR1 as MNHEY and CDR2 as SVGEGT. The trim removed 2 bases at V and 5 bases at J, leaving 4 bases unmatched. The DNA for the CDR3 is TGTGCCAGCAGTTACACCGGGACAGGGGGTACTGAAGCTTTCTTT. The encoded protein is CASSYTGTGGTEAFF.

The chain carries TRBV7-9 and TRBJ2-2, with 7 nucleotides matching TRBD1. In germline, CDR1 is SEHNR, CDR2 FQNEAQ (reference sequence). The V segment lost 4 bases and the J segment 1 base; nucleotides outside the gene matches: 9. This CDR3 has 17 amino acids. The DNA for the CDR3 is TGTGCCAGCAGCTCTTTCGCCGGGACAGTGAACACCGGGGAGCTGTTTTTT. Translated, it gives CASSSFAGTVNTGELFF.

The chain employs TRBV7-9 and TRBJ1-2, with D tentatively TRBD1 (5 bases). Germline CDR1 is SEHNR and CDR2 is FQNEAQ (reference sequence). This CDR3 is built from 18 residues. The V and J ends lost 1 base and 5 bases respectively, with 23 bases between them. This chain's CDR3 is CASSLDHQGGSRGYGYTF. In DNA form, the CDR3 reads TGTGCCAGCAGCTTAGACCATCAGGGAGGATCTAGAGGATATGGCTACACCTTC.

This chain uses TRBV7-7 with TRBJ2-5; the D gene is possibly TRBD2 (5 bases). Germline V gene lookup returns CDR1 SSHAT and CDR2 FNYEAQ (reference sequence). Deletions cut 4 bases from V and 4 bases from J, with 10 bases between. The CDR3 consists of 13 residues. The CDR3 here is CASSSGFGETQYF. In nucleotides, the CDR3 is TGTGCCAGCAGCTCGGGGTTCGGAGAGACCCAGTACTTC.

CDR3 DNA sequence: TGTGCCAGTAGTCCCGGGACAGCCATTAATCAGCCCCAGCATTTT. Translating it yields CASSPGTAINQPQHF. The chain joins TRBV19 to TRBJ1-5; TRBD1 agrees at 7 bases. J gave up 4 bases and V 5 bases, and 8 bases lay outside the gene matches. The germline gives CDR1 LNHDA, CDR2 SQIVND (reference sequence). This CDR3 region has 15 residues.

J is TRBJ2-1 and V is TRBV2; TRBD1 aligns across 10 bases. Germline V gene data show CDR1 as SNHLY and CDR2 as FYNNEI. J gave up 4 bases and V 10 bases, and 4 bases lay outside the gene matches. The CDR3 contains 13 residues. DNA for the CDR3: TGTGCCAACCGACAGGGGGCGTACAATGAGCAGTTCTTC. Residues: CANRQGAYNEQFF.

This clone was counted only a few times. The V call is TRBV6-6, the J call TRBJ1-6, with 10 bases lining up with TRBD1. The trim removed 5 bases at V and 0 bases at J, leaving 4 bases unmatched. From germline, CDR1 is MNHNY and CDR2 SVGAGI (reference sequence). The CDR3 spans 17 residues. The CDR3 reads CASSRTGGSSYNSPLHF. The CDR3 DNA reads as TGTGCCAGCAGTCGGACAGGGGGAAGCTCCTATAATTCACCCCTCCACTTT.

The chain carries TRBV3-1 (or the pseudogene TRBV3-2) and TRBJ2-7; D perhaps matches TRBD1 (10 bases). Germline V gene data show CDR1 as LGHDT and CDR2 as YNNKEL (reference sequence). V lost 3 bases and J lost 10, with 34 bases in between. The CDR3 sequence is 19 residues long. CDR3 region: CASSHQADRGGIAGEGQYV. The CDR3 region has the DNA TGTGCCAGCAGCCACCAAGCGGACAGGGGGGGTATAGCGGGAGAAGGTCAGTACGTC.

The chain recombines TRBV7-6 with TRBJ1-3, with TRBD1 matching over 7 bases. The CDR3 has 16 amino acids. Germline CDR1 is SGHVS and CDR2 is FNYEAQ. V dropped 0 bases and J dropped 0; count of bases not matched to a gene: 2. CDR3 in amino acids: CASSLAGGVSGNTIYF. The DNA for the CDR3 is TGTGCCAGCAGCTTAGCAGGGGGCGTCTCTGGAAACACCATATATTTT.

The J gene is TRBJ1-3, the V gene TRBV7-7; no firm D call. Trimming removed 1 base at V and 0 bases at J, with 10 bases between. The CDR3 has 16 amino acids. The germline V gene has CDR1 SSHAT and CDR2 FNYEAQ (reference sequence). CDR3 region: CASSLVQMSSGNTIYF. CDR3 nucleotide sequence: TGTGCCAGCAGCTTAGTACAGATGAGCTCTGGAAACACCATATATTTT.

The rearrangement links TRBV7-2 to TRBJ2-1; D perhaps matches TRBD1 (6 bases). Germline V lookup: CDR1 SGHTA, CDR2 FQGNSA. This CDR3 has 15 amino acids. The V gene lost 3 bases and the J gene lost 2 bases, with 11 bases spanning the gap. This CDR3 reads CASSFQQGAYNEQFF. CDR3 coding DNA: TGTGCCAGCAGCTTTCAACAGGGCGCCTACAATGAGCAGTTCTTC.

V usage is TRBV12-3 or TRBV12-4 and J usage is TRBJ1-2; weak D call: TRBD1 (6 bases). The CDR3 is 13 amino acids. V lost 5 bases and J 7 bases, leaving 14 bases between the germline ends. This CDR3 reads CASSTGQTGGYTF. CDR3 coding DNA: TGTGCCAGCAGTACTGGACAGACCGGTGGCTACACCTTC.

This clone came up a few times. The genes are TRBV5-1 and TRBJ1-4, with TRBD1 matching over 10 bases. This CDR3 comprises 16 residues. Germline-derived CDR1 and CDR2 are SGHRS and YFSETQ. V shed 4 bases, J shed 3 bases, and the junction held 6 bases outside the gene matches. CDR3: CASSVTGGAANEKLFF. CDR3 coding DNA: TGCGCCAGCAGCGTGACAGGGGGCGCGGCTAATGAAAAACTGTTTTTT.

The chain recombines TRBV11-2 with TRBJ2-1; 12 bases map to TRBD2. Germline V gene data show CDR1 as SGHAT and CDR2 as FQNNGV. The CDR3 is 17 amino acids. The ends lost 0 bases at V and 1 base at J; junction bases unmatched: 1. In DNA form, the CDR3 reads TGTGCCAGCAGCTTAGATCTAGCGGGAGGGTCCTACAATGAGCAGTTCTTC. Translation gives CASSLDLAGGSYNEQFF.

This chain uses TRBV7-2 with TRBJ1-5; D might be TRBD1 (5 bases). CDR1 is SGHTA, CDR2 FQGNSA, per germline. Trimming left V 1 base short and J 4 bases short, with 14 bases between. This CDR3 has 16 residues. The CDR3 DNA sequence: TGTGCCAGCAGCTTAGAGTTAGGGGTTAGGAATCAGCCCCAGCATTTT. Its protein product is CASSLELGVRNQPQHF.

The V call is TRBV28, the J call TRBJ1-1; 7 bases map to TRBD1. The CDR3 is 13 residues long. The V gene end was trimmed by 4 bases and the J gene end by 7 bases; junction bases not matched to a gene: 6. Germline loops: CDR1 MDHEN, CDR2 SYDVKM. Here the CDR3 DNA reads TGTGCCAGCAGTTATGCAGGGGGAATTGAAGCTTTCTTT. Translated, it gives CASSYAGGIEAFF.

V usage is TRBV30 and J usage is TRBJ1-1, with D perhaps TRBD1 (6 bases). Germline loops: CDR1 GTSNPN, CDR2 SVGIG (reference sequence). The CDR3 is 16 amino acids. Between the trimmed V and J ends, which lost 2 bases and 0 bases, there was a span of 16 bases. CDR3 nucleotide sequence: TGTGCCTGGAGTATGCGGGGGGGGGCAATGAACACTGAAGCTTTCTTT. It yields the protein CAWSMRGGAMNTEAFF. The variable domain in full, with the rest retrieved from reference TRBV30 and TRBJ1-1, is SQTIHQWPATLVQPVGSPLSLECTVEGTSNPNLYWYRQAAGRGLQLLFYSVGIGQISSEVPQNLSASRPQDRQFILSSKKLLLSDSGFYLCAWSMRGGAMNTEAFFGQGTRLTVV.

The chain uses TRBV9 and TRBJ2-1, with D perhaps matching TRBD2 (5 bases). The CDR3 length is 15 residues. The germline V and J ends were trimmed by 4 bases and 0 bases, with 11 bases remaining between them. Germline values: CDR1 SGDLS, CDR2 YYNGEE. CDR3: CASSLSGGSYNEQFF. CDR3 nucleotide sequence: TGTGCCAGCAGCCTGAGCGGTGGCTCCTACAATGAGCAGTTCTTC.

The V and J genes are TRBV13 and TRBJ1-1; 7 bases are shared with TRBD1. The ends lost 5 bases at V and 1 base at J; junction bases unmatched: 7. Germline V CDR1 and CDR2: PRHDT, FYEKMQ (reference sequence). This CDR3 region has 15 residues. CDR3 loop: CASSIVGTANTEAFF. The CDR3 DNA follows: TGTGCCAGCAGCATAGTCGGGACAGCGAACACTGAAGCTTTCTTT.

This chain uses TRBV30 with TRBJ2-1, with 11 bases aligning to TRBD2. The CDR3 loop spans 15 amino acids. The trim removed 1 base at V and 6 bases at J, leaving 5 bases unmatched. The germline V gene encodes CDR1 GTSNPN and CDR2 SVGIG (reference sequence). The CDR3 loop is CAWSGGLAGGNEQFF. The CDR3 DNA reads TGTGCCTGGAGTGGGGGGCTAGCGGGAGGCAATGAGCAGTTCTTC.

This chain uses TRBV4-1 with TRBJ1-5; D unclear. This CDR3 spans 16 amino acids. V lost 0 bases and J 5 bases, leaving 14 bases between the germline ends. Per germline, CDR1 MGHRA and CDR2 YSYEKL. The CDR3, as DNA: TGCGCCAGCAGCCAAGATTCCGGTCGGGGTTATCAGCCCCAGCATTTT. It yields the protein CASSQDSGRGYQPQHF.

The chain carries TRBV18 and TRBJ2-5; a possible D gene is TRBD2 (5 bases). Germline V gene lookup returns CDR1 KGHSH and CDR2 LQKENI. The CDR3 has 14 amino acids. Between the trimmed V and J ends, which lost 2 bases and 3 bases, there was a span of 10 bases. The CDR3 sequence: CASSPVRGKETQYF. The CDR3 coding sequence is TGTGCCAGCTCACCAGTCCGGGGAAAAGAGACCCAGTACTTC.

The chain uses TRBV5-4 and TRBJ2-1; 14 nucleotides agree with TRBD2. The germline V gene has CDR1 SGHNT and CDR2 YYREEE (reference sequence). V was clipped by 5 bases and J by 1 base; unmatched bases: 8. The CDR3 contains 18 residues. The CDR3 spells CASSRGGLAGVSYNEQFF. DNA of the CDR3: TGTGCCAGCAGTAGGGGGGGACTAGCGGGAGTATCCTACAATGAGCAGTTCTTC.

The chain is built from TRBV6-5 and TRBJ2-7; 8 bases agree with TRBD2. The CDR3 has 14 amino acids. Germline V gives CDR1 MNHEY, CDR2 SVGAGI. Trimming at V came to 6 bases and at J to 3 bases, leaving 7 bases not matched to a gene. The DNA of the CDR3 is TGTGCCAGCAGGAGGACTAGCAGAGACTACGAGCAGTACGTC. Its protein product is CASRRTSRDYEQYV.

As DNA, the CDR3 is TGTGCCAGCAGCTTAGCCCGGGAAGGGGGACCCTATGGCTACACCTTC. It specifies CASSLAREGGPYGYTF. This chain connects TRBV7-2 to TRBJ1-2; D may be TRBD1 (6 bases). V dropped 0 bases and J dropped 4 bases, with 15 bases sitting between them. The CDR3 is 16 amino acids. CDR1 is SGHTA, CDR2 FQGNSA, per germline.

The chain is built from TRBV30 and TRBJ1-5, with D perhaps matching TRBD1 (5 bases). V was pared by 5 bases and J by 0 bases, with 14 bases between. Germline V gene data show CDR1 as GTSNPN and CDR2 as SVGIG (reference sequence). This CDR3 comprises 15 residues. The CDR3 protein is CAWAGGGGSNQPQHF. CDR3 coding DNA: TGTGCCTGGGCGGGCGGGGGAGGTAGCAATCAGCCCCAGCATTTT.

The V gene is TRBV30, the J gene TRBJ1-2; no definite D call. Germline CDR1 and CDR2: GTSNPN and SVGIG (reference sequence). V was pared by 0 bases and J by 8 bases, with 16 bases between. The CDR3 extends over 14 amino acids. Written as DNA, the CDR3 is TGTGCCTGGAGTGTCGACTCCTTCTCCGGCGGCTACACCTTC. It specifies CAWSVDSFSGGYTF.

The chain carries TRBV18 and TRBJ1-1, with unresolved D. This CDR3 region has 16 residues. The germline V gene has CDR1 KGHSH and CDR2 LQKENI. Trimming shortened V by 0 bases and J by 1 base, and 12 bases separated the two germline ends. As DNA, the CDR3 is TGTGCCAGCTCACCACCGCTTTGGCAGGCGAACACTGAAGCTTTCTTT. Protein sequence: CASSPPLWQANTEAFF.

This chain links TRBV5-1 with TRBJ2-2, with D hard to call. The CDR3 loop spans 15 amino acids. Germline loops: CDR1 SGHRS, CDR2 YFSETQ. V was pared by 1 base and J by 1 base, with 8 bases between. CDR3 nucleotides: TGCGCCAGCAGCTTGACAGTTCAGAACACCGGGGAGCTGTTTTTT. Protein product: CASSLTVQNTGELFF.

The V and J genes are TRBV27 and TRBJ2-7; 11 bases agree with TRBD2. Losses at the gene ends were 6 bases for V and 2 bases for J; bases not matched to a gene: 15. CDR3 length: 18 residues. The V gene's germline CDR1 is MNHEY and CDR2 SMNVEV (reference sequence). The CDR3 nucleotides read TGTGCCAGCAGAAGGGCTAGCGGGAGGCTCCCCCAGGCCTACGAGCAGTACGTC. Encoded protein: CASRRASGRLPQAYEQYV.